The next 22 T cell receptor beta chains were all read from a single sample in a study of blood T cell repertoires in COVID-19. TCRdb's copy holds only in-frame clones and misses some; the assay was immunoSEQ multiplex PCR. The sample lists about 370,000 clones, 91% occurring once. Sequenced: PBMCs or T cells enriched from blood (not recorded which). These receptors were obtained from a woman between 40 and 50 years old who had been exposed to COVID-19.

This clone occurred once. This chain connects TRBV15 to TRBJ1-2, with D uncertain. The CDR3 runs 13 residues. Trimming took off 5 bases at V and 5 bases at J, with 12 bases between the two ends. The germline V gene has CDR1 LNHNV and CDR2 YYDKDF (reference sequence). The CDR3 is CATSPNEGYGYTF. The CDR3 DNA reads as TGTGCCACCAGCCCAAATGAGGGATATGGCTACACCTTC.

The J gene is TRBJ1-1, the V gene TRBV7-3; unclear D gene. The V and J ends lost 3 bases and 1 base respectively, with 6 bases between them. CDR3 length equals 13 residues. Germline V gene lookup returns CDR1 SGHTA and CDR2 FQGTGA. The CDR3 loop reads CASSFQENTEAFF. In DNA, the CDR3 is TGTGCCAGCAGCTTTCAGGAGAACACTGAAGCTTTCTTT.

A single count supports this clone. Other DNA sequences in this specimen translate into the identical CDR3. The chain joins TRBV18 to TRBJ2-3; D possibly corresponds to TRBD2 (5 bases). Trimming pared 1 base from V and 3 bases from J, leaving 5 bases between. CDR1 is KGHSH and CDR2 is LQKENI in the germline V gene. The CDR3 sequence is 13 residues long. CDR3 sequence (DNA): TGTGCCAGCTCACCACTAGCGACAGATACGCAGTATTTT. It yields the protein CASSPLATDTQYF.

The V gene is TRBV5-1, the J gene TRBJ1-6; 8 nucleotides line up with TRBD1. V trimming: 3 bases; J trimming: 10 bases; junction bases outside the gene matches: 18. Germline V gene data show CDR1 as SGHRS and CDR2 as YFSETQ. The CDR3 has 18 amino acids. This chain's CDR3 is CASSSSGTGTSERSPLHF. CDR3 nucleotide sequence: TGCGCCAGCAGCTCTTCCGGGACAGGAACCAGCGAGAGGTCACCCCTCCACTTT.

The chain links TRBV14 to TRBJ1-1; no clear D gene. Germline CDR1 SGHDN, CDR2 FVKESK. The CDR3 runs 13 residues. The V and J ends lost 0 bases and 11 bases respectively, with 13 bases between them. In DNA form, the CDR3 reads TGTGCCAGCAGCCAAGATTGGAGGGATCGGGCTTTCTTT. It codes for CASSQDWRDRAFF.

J is TRBJ1-2 and V is TRBV19; 9 bases map to TRBD1. The CDR3 is made up of 17 amino acids. The germline V gene has CDR1 LNHDA and CDR2 SQIVND (reference sequence). V was pared by 5 bases and J by 0 bases, with 10 bases of the junction left unmatched. The CDR3 is CASSSRPGTGTNYGYTF. In DNA form, the CDR3 reads TGTGCCAGTAGTTCCCGTCCCGGGACAGGGACTAACTATGGCTACACCTTC.

The chain carries TRBV2 and TRBJ2-6, with D tentatively TRBD1 (6 bases). The V end was cut by 5 bases, the J end by 4 bases, with 12 bases between. Per germline, CDR1 SNHLY and CDR2 FYNNEI. The CDR3 contains 15 residues. The CDR3 DNA reads as TGTGCCAGCAGTACAGGGTTGGGAGGGGCCAACGTCCTGACTTTC. Amino acid sequence: CASSTGLGGANVLTF. The full variable domain, its missing parts supplied by reference TRBV2 and TRBJ2-6, is EPEVTQTPSHQVTQMGQEVILRCVPISNHLYFYWYRQILGQKVEFLVSFYNNEISEKSEIFDDQFSVERPDGSNFTLKIRSTKLEDSAMYFCASSTGLGGANVLTFGAGSRLTVL.

This clone appeared a single time. This sequence joins TRBV19 and TRBJ2-1; 15 bases fit TRBD2. Trimming removed 5 bases from V and 7 bases from J; junction bases left unmatched: 15. The germline V gene has CDR1 LNHDA and CDR2 SQIVND (reference sequence). This CDR3 has 19 amino acids. CDR3: CASSAGLAGGPSDRNEQFF. For the CDR3, the DNA is TGTGCCAGTAGTGCCGGACTAGCGGGAGGGCCCTCGGATCGTAATGAGCAGTTCTTC. Combining the CDR3 with reference TRBV19 and TRBJ2-1 gives the whole variable domain DGGITQSPKYLFRKEGQNVTLSCEQNLNHDAMYWYRQDPGQGLRLIYYSQIVNDFQKGDIAEGYSVSREKKESFPLTVTSAQKNPTAFYLCASSAGLAGGPSDRNEQFFGPGTRLTVL.

The chain carries TRBV9 and TRBJ1-2; 7 positions match TRBD1. The CDR3 length is 13 residues. V was pared by 2 bases and J by 5 bases, with 3 bases of the junction left unmatched. The germline V gene has CDR1 SGDLS and CDR2 YYNGEE. CDR3 bases: TGTGCCAGCAGCGTGCAGGGGGAATATGGCTACACCTTC. It yields the protein CASSVQGEYGYTF. Full variable domain (rest looked up from reference TRBV9 and TRBJ1-2): DSGVTQTPKHLITATGQRVTLRCSPRSGDLSVYWYQQSLDQGLQFLIQYYNGEERAKGNILERFSAQQFPDLHSELNLSSLELGDSALYFCASSVQGEYGYTFGSGTRLTVV.

The chain carries TRBV6-5 and TRBJ1-2, with 7 bases matching TRBD1. Germline V gives CDR1 MNHEY, CDR2 SVGAGI. The CDR3 is 13 residues long. After removal of 2 bases from V and 4 bases from J, the junction contained 1 base not matched to a gene. The CDR3: CASSYTGAYGYTF. In DNA form, the CDR3 reads TGTGCCAGCAGTTACACAGGGGCCTATGGCTACACCTTC.

The chain is built from TRBV19 and TRBJ2-7; 9 nucleotides align to TRBD1. Germline V CDR1 and CDR2: LNHDA, SQIVND (reference sequence). The CDR3 covers 14 residues. Losses at the gene ends were 7 bases for V and 6 bases for J; bases not matched to a gene: 10. CDR3 nucleotide sequence: TGTGCCAGTAAAAGGGACAGGGCCCAGTCCGAGCAGTACTTC. Its translation is CASKRDRAQSEQYF.

This sequence joins TRBV30 and TRBJ2-3, with D tentatively TRBD2 (6 bases). The CDR3 is made up of 14 amino acids. Germline-derived CDR1 and CDR2 are GTSNPN and SVGIG (reference sequence). Trimming removed 6 bases at V and 2 bases at J, with 15 bases between. The CDR3 is CACQSGLFTDTQYF. The CDR3 coding sequence is TGTGCCTGCCAAAGCGGGTTGTTCACAGATACGCAGTATTTT. Full variable domain (rest looked up from reference TRBV30 and TRBJ2-3): SQTIHQWPATLVQPVGSPLSLECTVEGTSNPNLYWYRQAAGRGLQLLFYSVGIGQISSEVPQNLSASRPQDRQFILSSKKLLLSDSGFYLCACQSGLFTDTQYFGPGTRLTVL.

This chain connects TRBV5-5 to TRBJ1-3, with a weak D call TRBD1 (5 bases). This CDR3 is built from 14 residues. The V and J ends lost 0 bases and 9 bases respectively, with 13 bases between them. In germline, CDR1 is SGHKS, CDR2 YYEKEE (reference sequence). CDR3 protein: CASSLGQSASTIYF. CDR3 sequence (DNA): TGTGCCAGCAGCTTGGGACAGTCGGCCAGCACCATATATTTT.

This clone was found once. The V call is TRBV18, the J call TRBJ1-2, with D possibly matching TRBD1 (5 bases). The CDR3 has 15 residues. Trimming cost V 1 base and J 7 bases, with 16 bases left between them. Germline CDR1 reads KGHSH; CDR2 reads LQKENI. In nucleotides, the CDR3 is TGTGCCAGCTCACCACTCCAGGGCCAGGGAATTGGCTACACCTTC. As protein: CASSPLQGQGIGYTF.

J is TRBJ2-1 and V is TRBV20-1; D is undetermined. CDR3 length: 11 residues. The V end was cut by 3 bases, the J end by 4 bases, with 4 bases between. Germline assignment: CDR1 DFQATT and CDR2 SNEGSKA (reference sequence). The CDR3 spells CSASQYNEQFF. CDR3 coding DNA: TGCAGTGCTAGCCAGTACAATGAGCAGTTCTTC.

This clone was observed a few times. The DNA of the CDR3 is TGTGCCACCAGCCCCAGGGTTAATCAGCCCCAGCATTTT. Translated, it gives CATSPRVNQPQHF. The chain has TRBV15 and TRBJ1-5; D might be TRBD1 (5 bases). The CDR3 runs to 13 residues. Germline CDR1 reads LNHNV; CDR2 reads YYDKDF (reference sequence). Between the trimmed V and J ends, which lost 5 bases and 4 bases, there was a span of 9 bases.

This sequence joins TRBV28 and TRBJ1-5, with D maybe TRBD1 (6 bases). Trimming removed 9 bases from V and 2 bases from J, with 14 bases in between. The germline V gene has CDR1 MDHEN and CDR2 SYDVKM. This CDR3 comprises 14 residues. The CDR3 region is CASTGFWGNQPQHF. The CDR3 coding sequence is TGTGCCAGTACAGGGTTCTGGGGCAATCAGCCCCAGCATTTT. The full variable domain, in which reference TRBV28 and TRBJ1-5 provide the parts outside the CDR3, is DVKVTQSSRYLVKRTGEKVFLECVQDMDHENMFWYRQDPGLGLRLIYFSYDVKMKEKGDIPEGYSVSREKKERFSLILESASTNQTSMYLCASTGFWGNQPQHFGDGTRLSIL.

The chain employs TRBV4-1 and TRBJ1-5; possible D gene TRBD1, 5 bases. V was cut by 4 bases and J by 6 bases, with 13 bases left in between. The CDR3 is 14 amino acids. Germline values: CDR1 MGHRA, CDR2 YSYEKL. The CDR3, as DNA: TGCGCCAGCAGCCCCTCGGGGGGGGGTCAGCCCCAGCATTTT. Its translation: CASSPSGGGQPQHF.

A few counts support this clone. The rearrangement joins TRBV12-5 to TRBJ2-7; TRBD2 is a possible D gene (5 bases). V was clipped by 0 bases and J by 7 bases, with 7 bases between them. The CDR3 is made up of 12 amino acids. Per germline, CDR1 LGHNT and CDR2 FRNRAP. This chain's CDR3 is CASGLVRGEQYF. The CDR3 DNA sequence: TGTGCTAGTGGTTTGGTACGGGGAGAGCAGTACTTC.

This clone came up many times. The rearrangement joins TRBV6-6 to TRBJ1-3, with unresolved D. V lost 0 bases, J lost 4 bases, and 7 bases lay in between. From germline, CDR1 is MNHNY and CDR2 SVGAGI (reference sequence). There are 14 residues in the CDR3. DNA for the CDR3: TGTGCCAGCAGTTACTCGGCAGAAGGAAACACCATATATTTT. It yields the protein CASSYSAEGNTIYF.

The gene calls are TRBV7-9 and TRBJ1-4, with D tentatively TRBD1 (6 bases). The CDR3 is made up of 16 amino acids. V lost 1 base and J 5 bases, leaving 14 bases between the germline ends. From germline, CDR1 is SEHNR and CDR2 FQNEAQ (reference sequence). The CDR3: CASSLDLGAWNEKLFF. The CDR3 DNA is TGTGCCAGCAGCTTAGATCTGGGGGCATGGAATGAAAAACTGTTTTTT. The full variable domain, completed using reference TRBV7-9 and TRBJ1-4, is DTGVSQNPRHKITKRGQNVTFRCDPISEHNRLYWYRQTLGQGPEFLTYFQNEAQLEKSRLLSDRFSAERPKGSFSTLEIQRTEQGDSAMYLCASSLDLGAWNEKLFFGSGTQLSVL.

The gene calls are TRBV18 and TRBJ2-5; unclear D gene. V lost 8 bases and J 1 base, leaving 14 bases between the germline ends. The CDR3 runs to 14 residues. CDR1 and CDR2 from the germline V gene are KGHSH and LQKENI. The CDR3 loop is CASTHSRSQETQYF. Here the CDR3 DNA reads TGTGCCAGCACACACAGTCGATCCCAAGAGACCCAGTACTTC. Supplemented by reference TRBV18 and TRBJ2-5, the full variable domain reads NAGVMQNPRHLVRRRGQEARLRCSPMKGHSHVYWYRQLPEEGLKFMVYLQKENIIDESGMPKERFSAEFPKEGPSILRIQQVVRGDSAAYFCASTHSRSQETQYFGPGTRLLVL.